Each of the 27 T cell receptor beta chains below was sequenced from the same sample in a study of T cell responses to AZD1222 COVID-19 vaccine. Profiled with immunoSEQ multiplex PCR; TCRdb holds only in-frame clones, not every one. The sample yields about 150,000 clones, roughly nine tenths seen once. Sequences were derived from peripheral blood, sampled on day 0 of MenACWY control vaccination. The origin of the receptors is an adult in good health.

The chain has TRBV2 and TRBJ1-5; unclear D gene. Germline V gives CDR1 SNHLY, CDR2 FYNNEI. V was cut by 4 bases and J by 1 base, with 11 bases left in between. The CDR3 runs to 15 residues. The CDR3 is CASSAEGLSNQPQHF. CDR3 bases: TGTGCCAGCAGTGCCGAAGGGTTGAGCAATCAGCCCCAGCATTTT.

The chain links TRBV5-1 to TRBJ1-2; D remains unclear. Between the trimmed V and J ends, which lost 1 base and 6 bases, there was a span of 10 bases. The V gene's germline CDR1 is SGHRS and CDR2 YFSETQ. There are 13 residues in the CDR3. CDR3 sequence: CASSLSIEDGYTF. Here the CDR3 DNA reads TGCGCCAGCAGCTTGAGTATTGAGGATGGCTACACCTTC.

This chain links TRBV10-1 with TRBJ2-1; the D gene is possibly TRBD2 (5 bases). Trimming removed 11 bases from V and 10 bases from J, with 24 bases in between. From germline, CDR1 is WNHNN and CDR2 SYGVQD (reference sequence). The CDR3 sequence is 14 residues long. This chain's CDR3 is CAFQHRLITGEQFF. The CDR3 DNA is TGCGCCTTTCAGCACCGGCTTATAACGGGGGAGCAGTTCTTC.

This chain uses TRBV4-2 with TRBJ2-1; 7 positions match TRBD1. With 0 bases clipped from V and 5 bases from J, the junction kept 10 bases outside the gene matches. Germline V lookup: CDR1 LGHNA, CDR2 YNFKEQ. This CDR3 region has 17 residues. The CDR3, as DNA: TGTGCCAGCAGCCAAGAAGCTCCGGGGACAGAGGACAATGAGCAGTTCTTC. Protein product: CASSQEAPGTEDNEQFF.

This clone was seen once. The chain carries TRBV12-3 or TRBV12-4 and TRBJ2-3, with TRBD2 as a possible D gene (6 bases). There are 13 residues in the CDR3. V lost 7 bases and J lost 6, with 14 bases in between. CDR3 sequence (DNA): TGTGCCAGCACCGTACTAGGAGGGGATACGCAGTATTTT. Protein product: CASTVLGGDTQYF.

The chain joins TRBV12-5 to TRBJ2-3, with TRBD1 matching 9 bases. The CDR3 totals 17 residues. The V and J ends lost 0 bases and 2 bases, in that order; junction bases with no gene match: 6. Looked up from germline, CDR1 is LGHNT and CDR2 is FRNRAP. CDR3 in amino acids: CASGLVIRDRDTDTQYF. The CDR3 DNA follows: TGTGCTAGTGGTTTGGTAATAAGGGACAGGGACACAGATACGCAGTATTTT.

The chain links TRBV19 to TRBJ2-1, with 12 nucleotides matching TRBD1. V was pared by 1 base and J by 11 bases, with 9 bases of the junction left unmatched. Per germline, CDR1 LNHDA and CDR2 SQIVND (reference sequence). The CDR3 totals 16 residues. This CDR3 is CASSIGGGQGARKQFF. As DNA, the CDR3 is TGTGCCAGTAGTATAGGTGGGGGACAGGGGGCGCGGAAGCAGTTCTTC. The complete variable domain, with remaining parts taken from reference TRBV19 and TRBJ2-1, reads DGGITQSPKYLFRKEGQNVTLSCEQNLNHDAMYWYRQDPGQGLRLIYYSQIVNDFQKGDIAEGYSVSREKKESFPLTVTSAQKNPTAFYLCASSIGGGQGARKQFFGPGTRLTVL.

J is TRBJ2-2 and V is TRBV15; D is perhaps TRBD2 (6 bases). From germline, CDR1 is LNHNV and CDR2 YYDKDF (reference sequence). This CDR3 contains 15 residues. V was shortened by 4 bases and J by 4 bases, with 13 bases between the two germline ends. In DNA form, the CDR3 reads TGTGCCACCAGCATGGCCGGGCGGGGCACCGGGGAGCTGTTTTTT. It translates to CATSMAGRGTGELFF.

This clone was picked up many times. This chain joins TRBV11-3 and TRBJ2-5; 7 bases line up with TRBD2. The CDR3 sequence is 13 residues long. Germline loops: CDR1 SGHNT, CDR2 YENEEA. The V gene end was trimmed by 7 bases and the J gene end by 2 bases; junction bases not matched to a gene: 4. The DNA of the CDR3 is TGTGCCAGCACCACGGGGGGTCAAGAGACCCAGTACTTC. This gives the protein CASTTGGQETQYF.

V is TRBV9 and J is TRBJ2-7, with 7 bases identical to TRBD1. Germline CDR1 reads SGDLS; CDR2 reads YYNGEE. CDR3 size: 14 residues. Trimming at V came to 1 base and at J to 3 bases, leaving 4 bases not matched to a gene. DNA for the CDR3: TGTGCCAGCAGCGTAACGGGACAGTTCTACGAGCAGTACTTC. Residues: CASSVTGQFYEQYF.

There are a few counts of this clone. The genes are TRBV19 and TRBJ1-1; 9 bases line up with TRBD1. Trimming cost V 4 bases and J 3 bases; bases outside gene matches: 9. Germline V gene data show CDR1 as LNHDA and CDR2 as SQIVND (reference sequence). The CDR3 consists of 16 residues. CDR3 loop: CASSTPQGAVYTEAFF. As DNA, the CDR3 is TGTGCCAGTAGTACTCCACAGGGGGCGGTGTACACTGAAGCTTTCTTT.

The chain links TRBV7-8 to TRBJ2-3; D is unresolved. CDR1 is SGHVS and CDR2 is FQNEAQ in the germline V gene. This CDR3 region has 12 residues. V was clipped by 5 bases and J by 5 bases, with 8 bases between them. The CDR3 region is CASSPSGDTQYF. CDR3 nucleotide sequence: TGTGCCAGCAGCCCCTCGGGAGATACGCAGTATTTT.

This sequence joins TRBV5-1 and TRBJ2-2, with D perhaps being TRBD1 or TRBD2 (5 bases each). The V and J ends lost 6 bases and 5 bases respectively, with 23 bases between them. This CDR3 has 17 residues. The germline V gene has CDR1 SGHRS and CDR2 YFSETQ. The CDR3 protein is CASTHTHRTKRTGELFF. The CDR3 coding sequence is TGCGCCAGCACCCATACCCACCGGACAAAGCGGACCGGGGAGCTGTTTTTT.

The chain is built from TRBV5-8 and TRBJ2-4; D not resolved. CDR3 length: 14 residues. From germline, CDR1 is SGHTS and CDR2 YDEGEE. Trimming removed 0 bases at V and 3 bases at J, with 7 bases between. The CDR3 DNA reads TGTGCCAGCAGCTTGGAACCGGTCAAAAACATTCAGTACTTC. Protein: CASSLEPVKNIQYF. Looking up the rest from reference TRBV5-8 and TRBJ2-4 gives the full variable domain: EAGVTQSPTHLIKTRGQQATLRCSPISGHTSVYWYQQALGLGLQFLLWYDEGEERNRGNFPPRFSGRQFPNYSSELNVNALELEDSALYLCASSLEPVKNIQYFGAGTRLSVL.

V gene TRBV4-3 combines with J gene TRBJ2-3; the D call may be TRBD1 or TRBD2 (5 bases each). The CDR3 sequence is 13 residues long. Between the trimmed V and J ends, which lost 0 bases and 11 bases, there was a span of 12 bases. Germline CDR1 LGHNA, CDR2 YSLEER. The CDR3 is CASSQDPGPRQYF. The CDR3 region has the DNA TGCGCCAGCAGCCAAGATCCGGGACCAAGGCAGTATTTT.

The rearrangement links TRBV10-3 to TRBJ2-7; weak D call: TRBD2 (6 bases). Germline V gene lookup returns CDR1 ENHRY and CDR2 SYGVKD. Trimming stripped 8 bases from V and 4 bases from J, with 15 bases between. The CDR3 has 13 amino acids. CDR3 region: CAISRDLSYEQYF. The CDR3 DNA sequence: TGTGCCATCTCCCGGGACTTATCGTACGAGCAGTACTTC.

The chain links TRBV19 to TRBJ1-1; the D gene is possibly TRBD1 (6 bases). V was clipped by 6 bases and J by 5 bases, with 16 bases between them. CDR3 length equals 14 residues. Per the germline V gene, CDR1 is LNHDA and CDR2 is SQIVND (reference sequence). Written as DNA, the CDR3 is TGTGCCAGTAGCCAAGGGGGGCTAAGGACTGAAGCTTTCTTT. Translating it yields CASSQGGLRTEAFF.

The chain couples TRBV19 to TRBJ2-2; maybe TRBD1 (6 bases). The CDR3 length is 15 residues. Germline V lookup: CDR1 LNHDA, CDR2 SQIVND (reference sequence). The V and J ends lost 3 bases and 4 bases respectively, with 12 bases between them. The CDR3 loop reads CASSILGAGTGELFF. CDR3 DNA sequence: TGTGCCAGTAGTATCTTGGGGGCGGGCACCGGGGAGCTGTTTTTT.

The CDR3 spells CASSRGQINQPQHF. DNA for the CDR3: TGTGCCAGTAGTAGAGGACAAATCAATCAGCCCCAGCATTTT. This chain uses TRBV19 with TRBJ1-5; possible D gene TRBD1, 5 bases. There are 14 residues in the CDR3. Germline assignment: CDR1 LNHDA and CDR2 SQIVND (reference sequence). Trimming removed 4 bases at V and 3 bases at J, with 10 bases between.

The rearrangement uses TRBV5-4 and TRBJ2-2; D possibly corresponds to TRBD1 (6 bases). V lost 0 bases to trimming and J lost 3 bases, with 9 bases between them. This CDR3 has 15 residues. Germline-derived CDR1 and CDR2 are SGHNT and YYREEE (reference sequence). The CDR3 DNA reads as TGTGCCAGCAGCTTGGGGACAGCAGACACCGGGGAGCTGTTTTTT. Translating gives CASSLGTADTGELFF.

This chain uses TRBV27 with TRBJ1-2, with TRBD1 identical over 9 bases. V gave up 6 bases and J gave up 5 bases; unmatched junction bases: 7. Germline assignment: CDR1 MNHEY and CDR2 SMNVEV (reference sequence). This CDR3 comprises 14 residues. The CDR3 reads CASSRQGGGYGYTF. The CDR3 DNA is TGTGCCAGCAGCCGACAGGGGGGAGGGTATGGCTACACCTTC.

In this sample, this clone turned up a few times. V gene TRBV7-5 combines with J gene TRBJ2-7. TRBV7-5 is designated a pseudogene. The CDR3 sequence is 9 residues long. This chain's CDR3 is CAPSSKQYF. CDR3 nucleotide sequence: TGTGCCCCTTCTTCGAAGCAGTACTTC.

This chain links TRBV4-2 with TRBJ2-1, with 12 positions matching TRBD2. CDR1 and CDR2 from the germline V gene are LGHNA and YNFKEQ. The CDR3 totals 18 residues. Trimming took 0 bases from V and 5 from J; bases not matched to a gene: 8. The CDR3 DNA sequence: TGTGCCAGCAGCCAAGATCTAAGTCTAGCGGGAGGGGACAATGAGCAGTTCTTC. Protein product: CASSQDLSLAGGDNEQFF.

The CDR3 nucleotides are TGCGCCAGCAGCTCCCGCTTTGCCGGGACTAGCGGGAGGGCCGTATCCGGGGAGCTGTTTTTT. This codes for CASSSRFAGTSGRAVSGELFF. The chain couples TRBV4-1 to TRBJ2-2; 16 bases line up with TRBD2. Germline values: CDR1 MGHRA, CDR2 YSYEKL. The CDR3 extends over 21 amino acids. Trimming at V came to 5 bases and at J to 6 bases, leaving 18 bases not matched to a gene.

This clone was detected ten times or more. This chain connects TRBV7-9 to TRBJ2-1; no clear D. The CDR3 is 10 residues long. V was shortened by 8 bases and J by 5 bases, with 4 bases between the two germline ends. CDR1 is SEHNR, CDR2 FQNEAQ, per germline (reference sequence). CDR3 residues: CASGDNEQFF. The CDR3, as DNA: TGTGCCAGCGGTGACAATGAGCAGTTCTTC.

The chain recombines TRBV7-2 with TRBJ2-1, with D perhaps matching TRBD1 or TRBD2 (5 bases each). CDR3 length: 13 amino acids. In germline, CDR1 is SGHTA, CDR2 FQGNSA. V was clipped by 1 base and J by 9 bases, with 10 bases between them. The CDR3 DNA follows: TGTGCCAGCAGCTTAGGGGGGTTGAGTGAGCAGTTCTTC. As protein: CASSLGGLSEQFF.

The rearrangement joins TRBV19 to TRBJ1-3, with a possible D match to TRBD1 (6 bases). V lost 5 bases to trimming and J lost 0 bases, with 8 bases between them. There are 14 residues in the CDR3. Germline-derived CDR1 and CDR2 are LNHDA and SQIVND (reference sequence). The chain's CDR3 is CASSPQGSGNTIYF. In nucleotides, the CDR3 is TGTGCCAGTAGTCCACAGGGCTCTGGAAACACCATATATTTT.